This TCR beta chain was profiled in a study of breast tumors, draining lymph nodes, adjacent tissues listed by TCRdb under 2016. At the level of the whole study: Breast cancer patients provided tumor, adjacent nontumor tissue and axillary lymph nodes, and the study compared the TCR beta repertoires across these three sources. The study aimed to assess the relationships and possible T-cell exchange between tumor, surrounding tissue and draining lymph node repertoires in human breast cancer.

Sequencing was carried out with an Illumina HiSeq 2000. TCR beta chain libraries were generated through multiplex PCR amplification. The amplified TCR beta chain products were analyzed by high-throughput sequencing. The raw public reads went through TCRdb reprocessing: fastp at Q25, MiXCR clone calling, in-frame beta chains kept. Identical CDR3 protein sequences are pooled into one entry, listed with their most common genes and DNA. A total of roughly 220,000 distinct CDR3 sequences appear in this sample, 34% of them only once. Under 4.5% of the sample goes to the ten largest clones. The lymph node samples were taken from the axillary draining lymph nodes of breast cancer patients. Based on the germline V gene, the CDR1 and CDR2 sequences are MNHEY and SVGAGI. From cysteine to phenylalanine, the CDR3 is 13 amino acids long. CDR3 DNA is the only sequence kept; it has 39 bases, read in frame from the first base. Relative to germline, V is 4 bases shorter and J is 2 bases shorter, with 8 bases between their ends.

This clonotype was found a few times. Its antigen remains undetermined. Base qualities were left out, and no much larger clone turns up one base away. What the authors observed across the whole study: Tumor T-cell repertoires showed less diversity than lymph node repertoires and more diversity than nontumor tissue repertoires, and tumor T-cell repertoires showed preferential V and J gene usage. Rather than being directly demonstrated, the conclusion that tumor T cells originate in lymph nodes was presented as consistent with a hypothesis. The data were considered consistent with the idea that most tumor T cells come from the lymph node and then expand in tumor tissue. Tumor and nontumor tissue repertoires were found to be significantly more similar in luminal-like than in basal-like breast cancer.

This TCR was sampled from a female donor with breast cancer. Some clones in this sample may be carry-over from other donors' samples. Material for sequencing was axillary lymph node tissue. The sequence is built from TRBV6-5 and TRBJ1-2, with an unclear D gene assignment. The CDR3 region has the sequence CASSFSGNYGYTF. The nucleotides are TGTGCCAGCAGTTTTTCGGGGAACTATGGCTACACCTTC.